This T cell receptor beta chain was observed in a study of blood T cell repertoires in COVID-19. Study details: Acute-phase and convalescent COVID-19 samples originated in the United States, Italy and Spain. Sample material is recorded as cDNA or gDNA derived from T cells, B-cell-depleted T cells, or PBMCs.

CDR3 length equals 15 residues. Germline CDR1 MDHEN, CDR2 SYDVKM. The junction had 8 bases not matched to a gene; V was cut back by 6 bases and J by 0 bases. Participant age was roughly 18 to 89 years, and participants resided in roughly 25 US areas. All recovered Cohort 3 donors got two negative PCRs, got clearance, or saw symptom resolution. Generated by immunoSEQ multiplex PCR, the TCRdb table keeps only in-frame clones and is missing some. This sample carries 250,000 or so clones, roughly 83% of them seen once, and the ten largest clones take over 2%. Sequencing was carried out using PBMCs or T cells enriched from blood (not recorded which). This receptor was taken from a woman between 45 and 60 years old who had recovered from COVID-19. The rearrangement links TRBV28 to TRBJ2-7; 7 nucleotides agree with TRBD2. The CDR3 region is CASSRGRGTSYEQYF. The CDR3 DNA reads TGTGCCAGCAGCCGAGGGCGGGGGACCTCCTACGAGCAGTACTTC.